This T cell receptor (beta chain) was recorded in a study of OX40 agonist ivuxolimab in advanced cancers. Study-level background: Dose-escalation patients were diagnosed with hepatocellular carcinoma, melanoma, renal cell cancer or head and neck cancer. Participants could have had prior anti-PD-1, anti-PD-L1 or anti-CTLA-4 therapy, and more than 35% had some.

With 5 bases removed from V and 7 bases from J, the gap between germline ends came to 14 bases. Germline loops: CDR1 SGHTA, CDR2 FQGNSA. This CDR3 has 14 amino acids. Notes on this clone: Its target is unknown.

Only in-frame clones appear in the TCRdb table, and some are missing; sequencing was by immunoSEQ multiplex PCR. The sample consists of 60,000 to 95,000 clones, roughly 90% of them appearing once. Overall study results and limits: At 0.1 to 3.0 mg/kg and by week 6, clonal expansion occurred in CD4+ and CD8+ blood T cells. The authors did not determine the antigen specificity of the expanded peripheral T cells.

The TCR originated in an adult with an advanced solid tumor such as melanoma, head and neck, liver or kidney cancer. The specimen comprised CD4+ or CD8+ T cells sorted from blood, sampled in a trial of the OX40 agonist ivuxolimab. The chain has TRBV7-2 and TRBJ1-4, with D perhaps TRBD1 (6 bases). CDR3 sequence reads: CASSDRSRGEKLFF. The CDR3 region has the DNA TGTGCCAGCAGCGATAGAAGCAGGGGTGAAAAACTGTTTTTT.